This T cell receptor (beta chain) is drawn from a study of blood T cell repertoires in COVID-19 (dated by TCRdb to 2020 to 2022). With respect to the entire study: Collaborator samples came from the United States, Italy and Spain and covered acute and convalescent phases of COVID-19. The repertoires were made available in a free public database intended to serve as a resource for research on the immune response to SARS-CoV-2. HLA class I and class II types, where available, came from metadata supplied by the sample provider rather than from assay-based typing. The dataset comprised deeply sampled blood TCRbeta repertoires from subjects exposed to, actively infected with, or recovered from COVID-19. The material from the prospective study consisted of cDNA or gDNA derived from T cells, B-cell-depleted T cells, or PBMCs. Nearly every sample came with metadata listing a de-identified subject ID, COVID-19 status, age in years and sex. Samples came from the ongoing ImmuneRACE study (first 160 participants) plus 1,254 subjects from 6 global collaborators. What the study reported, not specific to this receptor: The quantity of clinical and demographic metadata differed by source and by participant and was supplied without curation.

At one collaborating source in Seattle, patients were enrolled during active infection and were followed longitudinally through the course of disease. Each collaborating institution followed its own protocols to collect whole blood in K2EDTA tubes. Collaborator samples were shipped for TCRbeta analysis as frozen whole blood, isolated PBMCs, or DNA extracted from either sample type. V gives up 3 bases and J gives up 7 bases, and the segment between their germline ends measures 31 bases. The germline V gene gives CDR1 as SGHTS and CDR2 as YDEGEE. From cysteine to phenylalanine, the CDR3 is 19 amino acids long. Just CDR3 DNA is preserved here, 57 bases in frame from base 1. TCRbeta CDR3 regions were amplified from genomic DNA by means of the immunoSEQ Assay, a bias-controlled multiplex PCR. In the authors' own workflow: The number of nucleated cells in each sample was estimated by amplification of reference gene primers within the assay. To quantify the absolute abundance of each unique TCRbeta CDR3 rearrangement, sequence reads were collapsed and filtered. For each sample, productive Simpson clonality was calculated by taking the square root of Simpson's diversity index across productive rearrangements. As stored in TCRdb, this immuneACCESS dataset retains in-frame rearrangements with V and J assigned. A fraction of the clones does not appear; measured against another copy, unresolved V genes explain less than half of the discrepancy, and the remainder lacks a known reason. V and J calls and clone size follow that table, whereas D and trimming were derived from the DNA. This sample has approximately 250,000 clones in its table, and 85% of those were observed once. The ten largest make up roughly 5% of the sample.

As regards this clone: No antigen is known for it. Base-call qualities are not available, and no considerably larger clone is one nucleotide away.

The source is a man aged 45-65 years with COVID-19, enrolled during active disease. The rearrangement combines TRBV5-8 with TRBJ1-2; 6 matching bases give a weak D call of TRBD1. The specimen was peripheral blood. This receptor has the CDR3 CASSWGRMGSTPGRGGYTF. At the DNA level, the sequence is TGTGCCAGCAGCTGGGGGCGAATGGGGTCTACCCCAGGACGGGGTGGCTACACCTTC. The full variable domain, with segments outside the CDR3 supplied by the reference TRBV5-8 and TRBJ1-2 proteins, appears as EAGVTQSPTHLIKTRGQQATLRCSPISGHTSVYWYQQALGLGLQFLLWYDEGEERNRGNFPPRFSGRQFPNYSSELNVNALELEDSALYLCASSWGRMGSTPGRGGYTFGSGTRLTVV.